These 9 T cell receptor beta chains were all obtained from the same sample, sequenced in a study of blood T cell repertoires in COVID-19. Data came from immunoSEQ multiplex PCR; TCRdb stores just in-frame clones and leaves some out. The table lists 270,000 or so clones, roughly nine tenths of them singletons. Material: peripheral blood. These receptors all come from a woman in her twenties or thirties with COVID-19, enrolled during active disease.

This clone was detected once. The chain has TRBV11-2 and TRBJ1-2; 9 nucleotides align to TRBD1. The V and J ends lost 5 bases and 4 bases, in that order; junction bases with no gene match: 14. Germline loops: CDR1 SGHAT, CDR2 FQNNGV. This CDR3 is 17 amino acids long. This chain's CDR3 is CASSNPRRQGDGYGYTF. In nucleotides, the CDR3 is TGTGCCAGCAGCAACCCCCGGCGACAGGGGGACGGCTATGGCTACACCTTC. Complete variable domain (other parts from reference TRBV11-2 and TRBJ1-2): EAGVAQSPRYKIIEKRQSVAFWCNPISGHATLYWYQQILGQGPKLLIQFQNNGVVDDSQLPKDRFSAERLKGVDSTLKIQPAKLEDSAVYLCASSNPRRQGDGYGYTFGSGTRLTVV.

The chain joins TRBV6-5 to TRBJ1-2, with D possibly TRBD1 on 5 matching bases. Per germline, CDR1 MNHEY and CDR2 SVGAGI. The CDR3 runs 14 residues. V was clipped by 8 bases and J by 3 bases, with 16 bases between them. CDR3 residues: CASSERQTYYGYTF. The DNA of the CDR3 is TGTGCCAGCTCGGAACGACAGACTTACTATGGCTACACCTTC.

There are a few counts of this clone. The rearrangement uses TRBV10-1 and TRBJ1-6, with 7 bases lining up with TRBD1. This CDR3 spans 13 amino acids. Germline assignment: CDR1 WNHNN and CDR2 SYGVQD (reference sequence). V lost 8 bases and J lost 10; bases outside the gene matches: 8. The CDR3 nucleotides read TGCGCCAGCCAAACAGGGGATAGATCACCCCTCCACTTT. It specifies CASQTGDRSPLHF.

The genes are TRBV7-9 and TRBJ1-2; a weak D match, TRBD1 (6 bases). Trimming left V 4 bases short and J 8 bases short, with 23 bases between. Germline CDR1 is SEHNR and CDR2 is FQNEAQ (reference sequence). The CDR3 is made up of 16 amino acids. CDR3 sequence: CASSSVWDTFSTGYTF. CDR3 sequence (DNA): TGTGCCAGCAGCTCTGTCTGGGACACCTTTTCGACCGGCTACACCTTC.

This clone showed up just a few times. The chain recombines TRBV7-9 with TRBJ1-5; 7 bases are shared with TRBD1. Germline CDR1 SEHNR, CDR2 FQNEAQ (reference sequence). This CDR3 has 14 amino acids. Trimming took 5 bases from V and 3 from J; bases not matched to a gene: 4. The CDR3 spells CASSPQGYNQPQHF. Written as DNA, the CDR3 is TGTGCCAGCAGCCCACAGGGGTACAATCAGCCCCAGCATTTT. Supplemented by reference TRBV7-9 and TRBJ1-5, the full variable domain reads DTGVSQNPRHKITKRGQNVTFRCDPISEHNRLYWYRQTLGQGPEFLTYFQNEAQLEKSRLLSDRFSAERPKGSFSTLEIQRTEQGDSAMYLCASSPQGYNQPQHFGDGTRLSIL.

This clone has only a few counts. The chain joins TRBV4-2 to TRBJ2-1, with TRBD2 matching over 13 bases. CDR3 size: 17 residues. The junction had 5 bases not matched to a gene; V was cut back by 1 base and J by 5 bases. Germline V gene data show CDR1 as LGHNA and CDR2 as YNFKEQ. Here the CDR3 reads CASSQVLTSGGDNEQFF. Written as DNA, the CDR3 is TGTGCCAGCAGCCAAGTCCTTACTAGCGGGGGGGACAATGAGCAGTTCTTC.

This chain links TRBV18 with TRBJ1-5; D is undetermined. The germline gives CDR1 KGHSH, CDR2 LQKENI. Trimming left V 3 bases short and J 7 bases short, with 7 bases between. The CDR3 runs to 12 residues. This chain's CDR3 is CASSPSGQPQHF. In DNA form, the CDR3 reads TGTGCCAGCTCACCTTCAGGACAGCCCCAGCATTTT.

The V and J genes are TRBV11-3 and TRBJ2-3, with D tentatively TRBD2 (7 bases). The V and J ends lost 8 bases and 3 bases respectively, with 15 bases between them. Germline values: CDR1 SGHNT, CDR2 YENEEA. CDR3 size: 14 residues. CDR3 region: CASGHGGPTDTQYF. The CDR3 DNA is TGTGCCAGCGGCCACGGGGGGCCAACAGATACGCAGTATTTT.

The chain joins TRBV19 to TRBJ1-6, with a tentative D call TRBD1 (6 bases). Germline loops: CDR1 LNHDA, CDR2 SQIVND (reference sequence). Trimming stripped 1 base from V and 9 bases from J, with 13 bases between. CDR3 length: 15 residues. The CDR3 region is CASSIGGRGASPLHF. CDR3 in DNA: TGTGCCAGTAGTATAGGGGGCAGGGGTGCTTCACCCCTCCACTTT.